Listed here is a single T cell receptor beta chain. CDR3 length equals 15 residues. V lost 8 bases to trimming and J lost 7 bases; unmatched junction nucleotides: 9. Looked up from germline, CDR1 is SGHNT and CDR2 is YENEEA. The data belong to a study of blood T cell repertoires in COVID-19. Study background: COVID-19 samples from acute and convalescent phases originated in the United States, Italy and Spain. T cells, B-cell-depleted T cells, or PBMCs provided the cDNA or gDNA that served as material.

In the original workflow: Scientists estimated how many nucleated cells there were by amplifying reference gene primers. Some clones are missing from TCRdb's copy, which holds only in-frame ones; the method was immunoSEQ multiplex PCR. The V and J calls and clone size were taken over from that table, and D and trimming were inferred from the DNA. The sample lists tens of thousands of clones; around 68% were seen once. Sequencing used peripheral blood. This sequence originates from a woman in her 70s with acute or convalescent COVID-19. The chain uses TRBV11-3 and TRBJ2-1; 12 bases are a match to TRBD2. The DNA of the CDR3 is TGTGCCAGCGCTAAAGGAACTAGCGGGAGGAATGAGCAGTTCTTC. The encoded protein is CASAKGTSGRNEQFF.